This paragraph reports one T cell receptor (beta chain). This CDR3 region has 13 residues. Between the trimmed V and J ends, which lost 4 bases and 5 bases, there was a span of 8 bases. The sample originates from a study of blood T cell repertoires in COVID-19. Sequencing was performed with immunoSEQ multiplex PCR; in TCRdb, only in-frame clones are kept and a portion is missing. The sample holds about 120,000 clones, roughly 90% seen once. This clonotype originated in a woman in her sixties or seventies with COVID-19, enrolled during active disease. The sample was peripheral blood. The chain employs TRBV12-3 or TRBV12-4 and TRBJ1-4; D is unclear. CDR3 bases: TGTGCCAGCAGTTCGGGTCGGAATGAAAAACTGTTTTTT. Translation: CASSSGRNEKLFF.